Sequencing of this T cell receptor beta chain was carried out in a study of blood T cell repertoires in COVID-19. After removal of 5 bases from V and 7 bases from J, the junction contained 5 bases not matched to a gene. Germline V lookup: CDR1 MDHEN, CDR2 SYDVKM. This CDR3 region has 13 residues. Authors' methods: The assay estimated nucleated cells by amplifying reference gene primers. Only in-frame clones appear in the TCRdb table, and some are missing; sequencing was by immunoSEQ multiplex PCR. D and trimming come from the DNA, and the V and J calls and clone size come from that table. In the table there are about 310,000 clones, around 90% of which are singletons. This clone was recorded once.

This receptor was obtained from a man in his fifties with active or convalescent COVID-19. The sample comprised peripheral blood. The chain combines TRBV28 with TRBJ1-2, with 9 bases aligning to TRBD1. The CDR3 region has the DNA TGTGCCAGCAGTCCGACAGGGGGTTTTGGCTACACCTTC. The encoded protein is CASSPTGGFGYTF.